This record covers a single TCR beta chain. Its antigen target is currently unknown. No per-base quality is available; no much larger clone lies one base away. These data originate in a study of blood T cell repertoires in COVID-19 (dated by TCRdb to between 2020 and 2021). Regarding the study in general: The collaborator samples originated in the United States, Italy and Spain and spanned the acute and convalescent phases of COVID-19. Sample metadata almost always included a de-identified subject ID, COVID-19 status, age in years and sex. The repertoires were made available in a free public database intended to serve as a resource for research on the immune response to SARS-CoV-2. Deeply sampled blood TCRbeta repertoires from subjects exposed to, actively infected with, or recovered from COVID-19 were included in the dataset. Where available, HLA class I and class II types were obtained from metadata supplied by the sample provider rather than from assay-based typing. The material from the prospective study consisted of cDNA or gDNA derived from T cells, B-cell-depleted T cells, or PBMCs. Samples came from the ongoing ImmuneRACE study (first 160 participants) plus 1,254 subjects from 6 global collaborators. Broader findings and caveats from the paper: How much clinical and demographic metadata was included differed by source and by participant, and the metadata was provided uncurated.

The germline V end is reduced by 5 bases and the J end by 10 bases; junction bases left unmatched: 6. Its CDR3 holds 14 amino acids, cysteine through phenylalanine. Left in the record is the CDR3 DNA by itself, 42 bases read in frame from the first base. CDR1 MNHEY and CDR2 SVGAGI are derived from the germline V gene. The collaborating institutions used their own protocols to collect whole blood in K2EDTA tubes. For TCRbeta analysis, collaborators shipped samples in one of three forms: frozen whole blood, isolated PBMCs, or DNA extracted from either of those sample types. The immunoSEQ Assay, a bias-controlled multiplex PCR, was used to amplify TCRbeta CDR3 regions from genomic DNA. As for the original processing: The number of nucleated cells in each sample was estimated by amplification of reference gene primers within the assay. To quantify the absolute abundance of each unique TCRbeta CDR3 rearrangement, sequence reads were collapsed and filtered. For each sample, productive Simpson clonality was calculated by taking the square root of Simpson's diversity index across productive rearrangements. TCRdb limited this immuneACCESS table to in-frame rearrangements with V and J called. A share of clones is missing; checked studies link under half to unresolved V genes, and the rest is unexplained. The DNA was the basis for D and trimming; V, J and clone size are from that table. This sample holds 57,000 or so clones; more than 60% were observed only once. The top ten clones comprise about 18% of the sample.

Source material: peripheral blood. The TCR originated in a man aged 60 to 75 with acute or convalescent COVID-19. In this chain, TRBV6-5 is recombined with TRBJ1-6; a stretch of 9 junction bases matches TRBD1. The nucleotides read TGTGCCAGCAGTCCTACAGGGGGCGGGTCACCCCTCCACTTT. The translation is CASSPTGGGSPLHF.